The clone carrying this T cell receptor beta chain has a handful of counts. Antigen: not known. The sample is drawn from a study of T cells after yellow fever vaccination. Whole-study results and caveats: Some clonotypes were seen in both the CD4 and the CD8 compartments. These made up a small share and likely arose from convergent recombination. Once the booster was given, most primary-vaccination clones reappeared, at approximately 97% for CD4 and around 90% for CD8.

V shed 3 bases and J 3 bases; nucleotides not matched to a gene: 6. CDR3 length: 15 amino acids. The V gene's germline CDR1 is SGHRS and CDR2 YFSETQ. TCRdb reprocessed the 5' RACE reads via MiXCR and lists one record per CDR3 protein. The sample lists about 260,000 distinct CDR3 sequences, around 5.2% occurring once. Sequenced material: CD4+ T cells sorted from PBMCs, taken on the day of the yellow fever booster vaccination. This clonotype was sampled from a man between 18 and 35 years old who received the YFV17D yellow fever vaccine. The genes are TRBV5-1 and TRBJ2-3; TRBD2 agrees at 8 bases. CDR3 amino acids: CASSSRTSYTDTQYF. Here the CDR3 DNA reads TGCGCCAGCAGCTCCAGGACTAGCTATACAGATACGCAGTATTTT.